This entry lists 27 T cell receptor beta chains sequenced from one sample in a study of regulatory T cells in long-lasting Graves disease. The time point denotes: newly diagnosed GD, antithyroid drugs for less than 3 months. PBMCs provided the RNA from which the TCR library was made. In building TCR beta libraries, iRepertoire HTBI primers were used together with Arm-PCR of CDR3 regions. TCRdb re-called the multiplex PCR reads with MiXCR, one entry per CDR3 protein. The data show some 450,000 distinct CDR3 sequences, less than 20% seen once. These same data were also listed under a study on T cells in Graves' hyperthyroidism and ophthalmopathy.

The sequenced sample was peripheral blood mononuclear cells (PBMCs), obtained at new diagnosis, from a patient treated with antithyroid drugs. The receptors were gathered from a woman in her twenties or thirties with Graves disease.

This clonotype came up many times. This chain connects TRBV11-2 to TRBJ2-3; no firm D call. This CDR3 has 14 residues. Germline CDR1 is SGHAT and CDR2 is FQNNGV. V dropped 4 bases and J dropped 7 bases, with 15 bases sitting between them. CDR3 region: CASSSSTIRNTQYF. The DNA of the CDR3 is TGTGCCAGCAGCTCGTCGACCATCCGGAATACGCAGTATTTT.

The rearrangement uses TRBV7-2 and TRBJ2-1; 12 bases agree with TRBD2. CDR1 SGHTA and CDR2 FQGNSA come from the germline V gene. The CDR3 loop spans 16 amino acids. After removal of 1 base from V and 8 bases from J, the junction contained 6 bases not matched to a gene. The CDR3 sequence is CASSLGGLAGSDEQFF. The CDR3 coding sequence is TGTGCCAGCAGCTTAGGAGGACTAGCGGGAAGCGATGAGCAGTTCTTC.

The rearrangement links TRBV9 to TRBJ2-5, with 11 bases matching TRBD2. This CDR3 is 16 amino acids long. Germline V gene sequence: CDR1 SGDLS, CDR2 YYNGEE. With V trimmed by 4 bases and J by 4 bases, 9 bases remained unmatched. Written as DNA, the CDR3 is TGTGCCAGCAGCCCCCGGACTAGCGGGCTCCGAGAGACCCAGTACTTC. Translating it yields CASSPRTSGLRETQYF.

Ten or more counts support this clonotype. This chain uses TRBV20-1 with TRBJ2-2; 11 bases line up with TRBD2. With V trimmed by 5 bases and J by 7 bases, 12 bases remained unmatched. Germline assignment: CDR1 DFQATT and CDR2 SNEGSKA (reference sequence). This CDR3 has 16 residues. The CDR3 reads CSARPLSGRAVGELFF. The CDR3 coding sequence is TGCAGTGCTCGGCCCCTTAGCGGGAGGGCCGTCGGGGAGCTGTTTTTT.

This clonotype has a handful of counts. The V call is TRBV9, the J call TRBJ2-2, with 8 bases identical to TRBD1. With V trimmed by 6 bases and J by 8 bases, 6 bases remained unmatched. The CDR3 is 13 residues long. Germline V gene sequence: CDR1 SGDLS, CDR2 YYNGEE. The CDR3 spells CASTQGVRGELFF. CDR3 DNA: TGTGCCAGCACACAGGGGGTACGAGGGGAGCTGTTTTTT.

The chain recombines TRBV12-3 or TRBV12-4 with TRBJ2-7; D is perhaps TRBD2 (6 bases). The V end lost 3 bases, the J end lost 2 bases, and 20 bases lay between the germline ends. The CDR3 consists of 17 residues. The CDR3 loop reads CASSFLPWAGTPYEQYF. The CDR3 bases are TGTGCCAGCAGTTTTCTCCCGTGGGCAGGGACTCCCTACGAGCAGTACTTC.

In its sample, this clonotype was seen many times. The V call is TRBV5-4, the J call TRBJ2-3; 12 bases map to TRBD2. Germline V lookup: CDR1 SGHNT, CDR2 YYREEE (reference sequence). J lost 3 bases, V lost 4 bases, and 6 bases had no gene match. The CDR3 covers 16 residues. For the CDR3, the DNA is TGTGCCAGCAGCGTGGGACTAGCGGGTAGGACAGATACGCAGTATTTT. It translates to CASSVGLAGRTDTQYF.

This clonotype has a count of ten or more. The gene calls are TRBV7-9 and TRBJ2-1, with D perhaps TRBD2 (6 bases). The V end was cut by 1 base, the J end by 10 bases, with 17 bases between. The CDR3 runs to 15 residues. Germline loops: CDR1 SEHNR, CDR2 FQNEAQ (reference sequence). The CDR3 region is CASSLEGRSAAEQFF. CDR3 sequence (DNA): TGTGCCAGCAGCTTAGAAGGGAGGTCGGCGGCCGAGCAGTTCTTC.

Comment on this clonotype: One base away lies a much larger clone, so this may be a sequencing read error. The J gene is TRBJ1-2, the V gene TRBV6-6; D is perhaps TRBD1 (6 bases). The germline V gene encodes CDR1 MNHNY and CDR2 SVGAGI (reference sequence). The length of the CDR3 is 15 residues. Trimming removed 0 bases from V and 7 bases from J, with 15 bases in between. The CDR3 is CASSYSRGFRCGYTF. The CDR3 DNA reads TGTGCCAGCAGTTACTCGAGGGGGTTTAGATGTGGCTACACCTTC.

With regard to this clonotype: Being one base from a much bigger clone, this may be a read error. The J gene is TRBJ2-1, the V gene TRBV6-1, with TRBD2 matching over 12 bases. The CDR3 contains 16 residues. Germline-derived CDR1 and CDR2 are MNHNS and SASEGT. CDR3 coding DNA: TGTGCCGGCAGCCGGTTACTAGCGGGAGGCATCAATGAGCAGTTCTTC. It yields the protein CAGSRLLAGGINEQFF.

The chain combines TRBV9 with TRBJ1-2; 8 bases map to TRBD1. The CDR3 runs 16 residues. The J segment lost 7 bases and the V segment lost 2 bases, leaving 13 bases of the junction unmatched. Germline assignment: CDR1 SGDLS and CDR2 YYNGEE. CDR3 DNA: TGTGCCAGCAGCGTCGGTTCGGGACAGGACCGTCTTGGCTACACCTTC. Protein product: CASSVGSGQDRLGYTF. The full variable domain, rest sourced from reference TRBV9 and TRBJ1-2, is DSGVTQTPKHLITATGQRVTLRCSPRSGDLSVYWYQQSLDQGLQFLIQYYNGEERAKGNILERFSAQQFPDLHSELNLSSLELGDSALYFCASSVGSGQDRLGYTFGSGTRLTVV.

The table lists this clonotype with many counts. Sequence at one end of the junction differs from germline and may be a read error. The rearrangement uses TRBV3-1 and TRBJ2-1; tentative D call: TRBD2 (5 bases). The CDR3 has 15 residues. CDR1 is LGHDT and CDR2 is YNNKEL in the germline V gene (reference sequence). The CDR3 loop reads CASSRSGSSYNEQFF. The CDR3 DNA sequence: TGCGCCAGCAGCAGATCTGGGAGCTCCTACAATGAGCAGTTCTTC.

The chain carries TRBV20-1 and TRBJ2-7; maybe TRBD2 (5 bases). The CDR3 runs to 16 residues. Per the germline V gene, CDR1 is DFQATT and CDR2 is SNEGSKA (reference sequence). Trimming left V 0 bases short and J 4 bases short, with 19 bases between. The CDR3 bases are TGCAGTGCTAGAGATGCGGCGAGCGTGAGGACTTACGAGCAGTACTTC. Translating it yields CSARDAASVRTYEQYF.

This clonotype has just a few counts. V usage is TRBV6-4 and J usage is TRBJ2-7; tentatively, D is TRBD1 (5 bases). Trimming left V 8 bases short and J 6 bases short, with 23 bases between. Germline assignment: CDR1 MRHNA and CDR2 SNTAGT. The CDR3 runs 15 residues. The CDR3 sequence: CASQWPAGWEGEQYF. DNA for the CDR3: TGTGCCAGCCAGTGGCCGGCAGGGTGGGAAGGCGAGCAGTACTTC.

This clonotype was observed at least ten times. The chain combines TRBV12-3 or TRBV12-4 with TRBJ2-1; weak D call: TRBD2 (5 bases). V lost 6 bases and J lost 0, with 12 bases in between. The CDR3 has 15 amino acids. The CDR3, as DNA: TGTGCCAGCAGCAAGGACTTGAGCTCCTACAATGAGCAGTTCTTC. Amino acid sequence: CASSKDLSSYNEQFF.

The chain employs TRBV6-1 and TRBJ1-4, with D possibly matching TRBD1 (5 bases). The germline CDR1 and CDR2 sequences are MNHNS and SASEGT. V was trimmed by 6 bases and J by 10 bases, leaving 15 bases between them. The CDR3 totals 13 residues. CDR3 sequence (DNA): TGTGCCAGCAGGTCAGGGTTCTTAGGAAAACTGTTTTTT. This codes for CASRSGFLGKLFF.

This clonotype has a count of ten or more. This CDR3 reads CATSREAGGSISYEQYF. CDR3 bases: TGTGCCACCAGCAGAGAAGCGGGCGGGAGTATCTCCTACGAGCAGTACTTC. The chain employs TRBV15 and TRBJ2-7, with 7 positions matching TRBD2. Looked up from germline, CDR1 is LNHNV and CDR2 is YYDKDF (reference sequence). After removal of 0 bases from V and 0 bases from J, the junction contained 8 bases not matched to a gene. The CDR3 is 17 residues long.

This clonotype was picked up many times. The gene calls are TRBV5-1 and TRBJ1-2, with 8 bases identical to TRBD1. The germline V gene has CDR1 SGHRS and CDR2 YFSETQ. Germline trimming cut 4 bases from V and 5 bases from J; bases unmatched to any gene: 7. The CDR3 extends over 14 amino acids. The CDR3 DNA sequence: TGCGCCAGCAGCCAACGGAGGACAGGGTATGGCTACACCTTC. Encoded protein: CASSQRRTGYGYTF. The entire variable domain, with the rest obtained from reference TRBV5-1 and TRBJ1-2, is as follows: KAGVTQTPRYLIKTRGQQVTLSCSPISGHRSVSWYQQTPGQGLQFLFEYFSETQRNKGNFPGRFSGRQFSNSRSEMNVSTLELGDSALYLCASSQRRTGYGYTFGSGTRLTVV.

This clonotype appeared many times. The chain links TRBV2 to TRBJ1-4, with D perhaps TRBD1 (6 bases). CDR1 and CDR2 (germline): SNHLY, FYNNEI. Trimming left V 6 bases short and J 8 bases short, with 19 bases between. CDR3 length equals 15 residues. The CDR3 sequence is CASRPTRGWVEKLFF. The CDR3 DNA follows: TGTGCCAGCAGACCCACCAGGGGTTGGGTGGAAAAACTGTTTTTT. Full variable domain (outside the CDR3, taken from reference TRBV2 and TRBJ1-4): EPEVTQTPSHQVTQMGQEVILRCVPISNHLYFYWYRQILGQKVEFLVSFYNNEISEKSEIFDDQFSVERPDGSNFTLKIRSTKLEDSAMYFCASRPTRGWVEKLFFGSGTQLSVL.

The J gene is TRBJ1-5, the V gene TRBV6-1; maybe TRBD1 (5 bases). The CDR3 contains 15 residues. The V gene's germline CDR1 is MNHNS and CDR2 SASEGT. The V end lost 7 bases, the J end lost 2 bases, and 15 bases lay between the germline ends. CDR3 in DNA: TGTGCCAGCACCCACCCCAGGGACGGCAATCAGCCCCAGCATTTT. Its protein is CASTHPRDGNQPQHF.

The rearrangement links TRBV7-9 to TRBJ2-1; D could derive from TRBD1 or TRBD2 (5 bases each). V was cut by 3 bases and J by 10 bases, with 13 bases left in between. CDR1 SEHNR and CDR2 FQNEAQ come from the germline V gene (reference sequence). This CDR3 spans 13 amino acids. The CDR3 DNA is TGTGCCAGCAGCTTTGCAGGGACGTGGGAGCAGTTCTTC. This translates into CASSFAGTWEQFF.

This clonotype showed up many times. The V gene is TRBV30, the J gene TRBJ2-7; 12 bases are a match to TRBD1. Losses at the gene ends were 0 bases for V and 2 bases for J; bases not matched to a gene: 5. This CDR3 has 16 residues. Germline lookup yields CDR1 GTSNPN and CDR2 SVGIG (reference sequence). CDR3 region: CAWSVYGTGGPYEQYF. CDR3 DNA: TGTGCCTGGAGTGTATACGGGACAGGGGGCCCCTACGAGCAGTACTTC.

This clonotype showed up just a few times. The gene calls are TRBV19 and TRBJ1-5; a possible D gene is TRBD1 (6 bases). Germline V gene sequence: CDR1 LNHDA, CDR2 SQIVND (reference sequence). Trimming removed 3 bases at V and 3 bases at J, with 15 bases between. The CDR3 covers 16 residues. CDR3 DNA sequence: TGTGCCAGTAGTATTTGGGGCCGACAGGTCAATCAGCCCCAGCATTTT. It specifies CASSIWGRQVNQPQHF.

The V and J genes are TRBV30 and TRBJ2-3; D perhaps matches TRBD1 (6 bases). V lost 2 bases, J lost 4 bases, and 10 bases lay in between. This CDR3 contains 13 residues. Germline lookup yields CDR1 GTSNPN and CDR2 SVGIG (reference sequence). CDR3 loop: CAWSSGAPDTQYF. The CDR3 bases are TGTGCCTGGAGTTCAGGGGCCCCAGATACGCAGTATTTT.

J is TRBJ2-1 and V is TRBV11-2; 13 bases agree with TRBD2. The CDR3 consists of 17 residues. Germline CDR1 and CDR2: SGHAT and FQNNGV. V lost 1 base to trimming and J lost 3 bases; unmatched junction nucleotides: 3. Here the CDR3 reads CASSLGTSGSFYNEQFF. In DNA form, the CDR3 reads TGTGCCAGCAGCTTAGGGACTAGCGGGAGTTTCTACAATGAGCAGTTCTTC.

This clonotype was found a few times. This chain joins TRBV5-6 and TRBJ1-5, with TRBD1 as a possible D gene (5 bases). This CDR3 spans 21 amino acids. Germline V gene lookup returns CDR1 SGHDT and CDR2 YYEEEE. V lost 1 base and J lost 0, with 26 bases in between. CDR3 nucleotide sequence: TGTGCCAGCAGCTTGCGGGGCCCCCGGGGGGGGATAATTTATAGCAATCAGCCCCAGCATTTT. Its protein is CASSLRGPRGGIIYSNQPQHF.

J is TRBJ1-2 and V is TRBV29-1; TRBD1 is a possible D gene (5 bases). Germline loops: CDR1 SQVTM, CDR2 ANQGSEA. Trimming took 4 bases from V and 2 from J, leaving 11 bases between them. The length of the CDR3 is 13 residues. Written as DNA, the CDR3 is TGCAGCGTTGGGGACGCTCAAAACTATGGCTACACCTTC. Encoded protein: CSVGDAQNYGYTF.